This TCR beta chain was identified during a study of shared clonotypes between healthy human individuals. Study summary: The cohort had two women and a few men, ages 18 to 49.

V lost 1 base and J 1 base, leaving 12 bases between the germline ends. This CDR3 spans 16 amino acids. Germline CDR1 is MGHRA and CDR2 is YSYEKL. As concerns this clone: Its antigen is as yet unknown.

Produced via immunoSEQ multiplex PCR; TCRdb's table is partial and in-frame only. The repertoire holds about 500,000 clones, with about 74% as singletons. The study, taken as a whole, reports: Clonotype sharing among donors was thought likely to change with sequencing depth.

The gene calls are TRBV4-1 and TRBJ2-3; tentatively, D is TRBD2 (6 bases). Sequencing was done on a sample of PBMCs. The TCR was taken from a middle-aged woman in good health. Some clones in this sample may be carry-over from other donors' samples. CDR3 sequence: CASSQGGALRTDTQYF. For the CDR3, the DNA is TGCGCCAGCAGCCAAGGCGGGGCCCTACGCACAGATACGCAGTATTTT.